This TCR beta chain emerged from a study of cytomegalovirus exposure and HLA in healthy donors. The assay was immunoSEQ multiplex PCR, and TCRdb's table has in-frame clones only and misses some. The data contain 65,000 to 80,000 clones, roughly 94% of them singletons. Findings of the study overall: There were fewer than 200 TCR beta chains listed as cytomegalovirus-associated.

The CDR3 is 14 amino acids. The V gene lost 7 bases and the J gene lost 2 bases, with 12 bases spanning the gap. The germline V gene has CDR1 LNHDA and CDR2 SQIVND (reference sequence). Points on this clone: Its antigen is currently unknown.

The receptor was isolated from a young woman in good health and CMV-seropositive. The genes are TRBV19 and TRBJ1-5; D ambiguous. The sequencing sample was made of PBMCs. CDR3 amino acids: CASTPLRGNQPQHF. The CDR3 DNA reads TGTGCCAGTACCCCCCTGAGGGGCAATCAGCCCCAGCATTTT.